This TCR beta chain was retrieved from a study of T cell repertoires in cytomegalovirus infection. Turning to the study itself: CMV infection plus the matching HLA type was flagged by public TCR beta signatures. The study, taken as a whole, reports: CMV-specific TCR beta clonotypes restricted by HLA-C dominated the ex vivo response.

TCRdb reanalysed the reads using MiXCR and keeps one entry per CDR3 protein. The top ten clones hold around 10% of a sample with 300,000 to 400,000 distinct CDR3 sequences, around a sixth of them seen once. There are many counts of this clonotype. No antigen is known for it. The CDR3 consists of 13 residues. Germline values: CDR1 MNHNS, CDR2 SASEGT. V lost 3 bases, J lost 6 bases, and 9 bases lay in between. The V call is TRBV6-1, the J call TRBJ1-5, with TRBD1 as a possible D gene (6 bases). The specimen was PBMCs. The TCR comes from a human donor in good health (CMV status not recorded). Some clones in this sample may be carry-over from other donors' samples. CDR3 in DNA: TGTGCCAGCAGTGATTTACAGGGTCAGCCCCAGCATTTT. Translating gives CASSDLQGQPQHF.